The present T cell receptor beta chain was sequenced within a study of T cell repertoires in cytomegalovirus infection. In the study overall: Through public TCR beta signatures, both CMV infection and matching HLA type were indicated. Study-level results: Cumulative public TCR beta family frequency identified CMV carriers with the relevant HLA. HLA-C-restricted TCR beta clonotypes specific for CMV led the ex vivo response.

The sample holds many counts of this clonotype. As yet, its antigen is unknown. This CDR3 comprises 16 residues. V dropped 6 bases and J dropped 4 bases, with 19 bases sitting between them. Germline CDR1 is MNHEY and CDR2 is SVGAGI. TCRdb re-derived calls from the reads in MiXCR, one entry per CDR3 protein. Of under 350,000 distinct CDR3 sequences listed, 9.6% were seen once; the top ten hold around 2.4%. The J gene is TRBJ1-5, the V gene TRBV6-5; tentatively, D is TRBD1 (5 bases). Material: PBMCs. This sequence originates from a human donor in good health (CMV status not recorded). Some clones in this sample may be carry-over from other donors' samples. The DNA of the CDR3 is TGTGCCAGCAGCCGTGACAGTCCAACATGGAATCAGCCCCAGCATTTT. The encoded protein is CASSRDSPTWNQPQHF.